Shown below are 32 T cell receptor beta chains from a single sample sequenced in a study of T cells in narcolepsy. Only in-frame clones appear in the TCRdb table, and some are missing; sequencing was by immunoSEQ multiplex PCR. Of 20,000 to 30,000 clones listed, 65% to 90% are singletons. The sample was memory (CD45RA-) CD4+ T cells from blood. The receptor set was obtained from a human donor in good health.

The J gene is TRBJ1-5, the V gene TRBV27; D unresolved. V was shortened by 6 bases and J by 2 bases, with 8 bases between the two germline ends. Germline V CDR1 and CDR2: MNHEY, SMNVEV (reference sequence). This CDR3 is 13 amino acids long. CDR3 nucleotide sequence: TGTGCCAGCAGGGAAGCGGGCAATCAGCCCCAGCATTTT. It encodes CASREAGNQPQHF.

The chain carries TRBV7-9 and TRBJ1-4, with 8 bases identical to TRBD1. With 1 base clipped from V and 5 bases from J, the junction kept 3 bases outside the gene matches. CDR1 is SEHNR, CDR2 FQNEAQ, per germline (reference sequence). This CDR3 region has 15 residues. As DNA, the CDR3 is TGTGCCAGCAGCTTAGGCTGGGACAGGAATGAAAAACTGTTTTTT. Translating gives CASSLGWDRNEKLFF.

This clone was detected only a few times. The V and J genes are TRBV4-1 and TRBJ1-1; D not resolved. V lost 0 bases and J 1 base, leaving 6 bases between the germline ends. Germline V gene lookup returns CDR1 MGHRA and CDR2 YSYEKL. CDR3 length equals 14 residues. CDR3 in amino acids: CASSQETWNTEAFF. For the CDR3, the DNA is TGCGCCAGCAGCCAAGAGACGTGGAACACTGAAGCTTTCTTT.

The J gene is TRBJ2-1, the V gene TRBV27, with 7 positions matching TRBD1. The CDR3 totals 15 residues. The ends lost 5 bases at V and 7 bases at J; junction bases unmatched: 11. From germline, CDR1 is MNHEY and CDR2 SMNVEV (reference sequence). The CDR3 sequence is CASSTNRGKGNEQFF. DNA of the CDR3: TGTGCCAGCAGTACGAACAGGGGTAAGGGAAATGAGCAGTTCTTC.

This chain links TRBV5-1 with TRBJ1-5; 8 bases map to TRBD1. The CDR3 runs 16 residues. V lost 2 bases to trimming and J lost 0 bases; unmatched junction nucleotides: 4. In germline, CDR1 is SGHRS, CDR2 YFSETQ. The CDR3 DNA reads as TGCGCCAGCAGCTTCAGGGGGCCGCATAGCAATCAGCCCCAGCATTTT. It is translated as CASSFRGPHSNQPQHF.

This clone appeared a single time. The chain is built from TRBV2 and TRBJ2-3, with TRBD1 identical over 7 bases. Per germline, CDR1 SNHLY and CDR2 FYNNEI. The ends lost 10 bases at V and 6 bases at J; junction bases unmatched: 10. The CDR3 runs to 13 residues. In nucleotides, the CDR3 is TGTGCCACCAACCGAGGGGGCCTGGATACGCAGTATTTT. Translated, it gives CATNRGGLDTQYF.

The chain links TRBV4-3 to TRBJ2-3; D may be TRBD2 (5 bases). From germline, CDR1 is LGHNA and CDR2 YSLEER. The V end lost 2 bases, the J end lost 3 bases, and 12 bases lay between the germline ends. The CDR3 sequence is 15 residues long. The CDR3 region is CASSQRGVGTDTQYF. For the CDR3, the DNA is TGCGCCAGCAGCCAACGGGGAGTCGGGACAGATACGCAGTATTTT.

This clone was recorded a few times. V usage is TRBV27 and J usage is TRBJ1-1; D uncertain. Germline CDR1 and CDR2: MNHEY and SMNVEV (reference sequence). CDR3 size: 12 residues. Trimming cost V 3 bases and J 5 bases, with 7 bases left between them. The CDR3 reads CASSFLGTEAFF. Written as DNA, the CDR3 is TGTGCCAGCAGTTTCTTGGGAACTGAAGCTTTCTTT.

The rearrangement joins TRBV2 to TRBJ1-2, with D possibly TRBD1 on 6 matching bases. The CDR3 has 13 residues. The V gene lost 1 base and the J gene lost 5 bases, with 8 bases spanning the gap. CDR1 is SNHLY, CDR2 FYNNEI, per germline. The CDR3 nucleotides read TGTGCCAGCAGTGAAGGGCAGGGGTATGGCTACACCTTC. Amino acids: CASSEGQGYGYTF.

This chain uses TRBV14 with TRBJ2-6; D may match TRBD1 or TRBD2 (5 bases each). Germline V gene sequence: CDR1 SGHDN, CDR2 FVKESK. V was trimmed by 1 base and J by 0 bases, leaving 10 bases between them. This CDR3 is built from 17 residues. The CDR3 protein is CASSQGGIHSGANVLTF. The CDR3 bases are TGTGCCAGCAGCCAAGGGGGGATCCACTCTGGGGCCAACGTCCTGACTTTC.

The V and J genes are TRBV28 and TRBJ1-5; 8 bases map to TRBD1. The J segment lost 6 bases and the V segment lost 6 bases, leaving 1 base of the junction unmatched. The CDR3 spans 12 residues. In germline, CDR1 is MDHEN, CDR2 SYDVKM. CDR3 sequence reads: CASRDRVQPQHF. The CDR3 nucleotides are TGTGCCAGCAGGGACAGGGTTCAGCCCCAGCATTTT.

This clone has a handful of counts. The gene calls are TRBV5-1 and TRBJ2-2; D is possibly TRBD2 (6 bases). Germline values: CDR1 SGHRS, CDR2 YFSETQ. This CDR3 is 14 amino acids long. V shed 3 bases and J shed 1 base, with 7 bases lying between them. The CDR3 protein is CASSYGGNTGELFF. As DNA, the CDR3 is TGCGCCAGCAGCTACGGGGGGAACACCGGGGAGCTGTTTTTT.

The chain links TRBV15 to TRBJ2-5, with TRBD1 identical over 8 bases. J was trimmed by 5 bases and V by 2 bases; bases with no gene match: 4. The CDR3 runs 14 residues. Germline assignment: CDR1 LNHNV and CDR2 YYDKDF (reference sequence). This CDR3 is CATSRSGGGETQYF. CDR3 DNA: TGTGCCACCAGCAGATCAGGGGGCGGGGAGACCCAGTACTTC.

The chain combines TRBV11-2 with TRBJ2-7; D is undetermined. Germline assignment: CDR1 SGHAT and CDR2 FQNNGV. The CDR3 has 13 amino acids. V shed 4 bases and J shed 7 bases, with 14 bases lying between them. The CDR3 coding sequence is TGTGCCAGCAGCTCTCAGGTCCAAAGGGAGCAGTACTTC. It translates to CASSSQVQREQYF.

The gene calls are TRBV2 and TRBJ2-3; a weak D match, TRBD2 (5 bases). The CDR3 length is 16 residues. Germline assignment: CDR1 SNHLY and CDR2 FYNNEI. The germline V and J ends were trimmed by 0 bases and 6 bases, with 16 bases remaining between them. CDR3 in amino acids: CASSEAARYRGDTQYF. CDR3 bases: TGTGCCAGCAGTGAAGCGGCCAGGTATCGGGGTGATACGCAGTATTTT.

This chain joins TRBV6-6 and TRBJ2-1; D ambiguous. V lost 4 bases, J lost 10 bases, and 11 bases lay in between. The CDR3 runs 12 residues. CDR1 and CDR2 (germline): MNHNY, SVGAGI (reference sequence). CDR3 sequence: CASSFTRTEQFF. CDR3 DNA sequence: TGTGCCAGCAGTTTTACCCGGACGGAGCAGTTCTTC.

On this clone itself: At one end, the junction sequence differs from germline, possibly due to a read error. The chain joins TRBV7-7 to TRBJ1-5; 7 bases agree with TRBD1. This CDR3 is 16 amino acids long. The germline V gene has CDR1 SSHAT and CDR2 FNYEAQ (reference sequence). CDR3 protein: CASRGDRSYSNQPQHF. In DNA form, the CDR3 reads TGTGCTAGCAGAGGGGACAGAAGTTATAGCAATCAGCCCCAGCATTTT.

This clone was seen a few times. The chain couples TRBV11-2 to TRBJ1-2; 7 nucleotides agree with TRBD1. The CDR3 has 12 amino acids. The trim removed 5 bases at V and 11 bases at J, leaving 8 bases unmatched. Germline V gene sequence: CDR1 SGHAT, CDR2 FQNNGV. Here the CDR3 reads CASSARDRNYTF. The DNA for the CDR3 is TGTGCCAGCAGCGCCCGGGACAGAAATTACACCTTC. The whole variable domain, remainder taken from reference TRBV11-2 and TRBJ1-2, is EAGVAQSPRYKIIEKRQSVAFWCNPISGHATLYWYQQILGQGPKLLIQFQNNGVVDDSQLPKDRFSAERLKGVDSTLKIQPAKLEDSAVYLCASSARDRNYTFGSGTRLTVV.

The V gene is TRBV30, the J gene TRBJ1-2; no definite D call. The V end lost 4 bases, the J end lost 2 bases, and 11 bases lay between the germline ends. CDR3 size: 13 residues. CDR1 and CDR2 (germline): GTSNPN, SVGIG (reference sequence). In nucleotides, the CDR3 is TGTGCCTGGACGTCGACGCACAACTATGGCTACACCTTC. Translating it yields CAWTSTHNYGYTF.

This clone was detected only once. A read error may account for a junction end that differs from germline. Other DNA sequences in the sample encode the same CDR3. J is TRBJ2-1 and V is TRBV5-1; D perhaps matches TRBD2 (5 bases). The CDR3 sequence is 14 residues long. CDR1 SGHRS and CDR2 YFSETQ come from the germline V gene. The CDR3 loop is CASSLESDYNEQFF. In DNA form, the CDR3 reads TGCGCCAGCAGCTTGGAATCTGACTACAATGAGCAATTCTTC.

J is TRBJ2-5 and V is TRBV30, with D possibly being TRBD1 (7 bases). Trimming left V 0 bases short and J 4 bases short, with 15 bases between. CDR1 and CDR2 from the germline V gene are GTSNPN and SVGIG (reference sequence). CDR3 length equals 15 residues. This chain's CDR3 is CAWSVGSGGRETQYF. The CDR3 DNA reads as TGTGCCTGGAGTGTAGGGTCAGGGGGGAGAGAGACCCAGTACTTC.

This chain links TRBV10-3 with TRBJ2-2; 10 bases map to TRBD1. J gave up 7 bases and V 9 bases, and 11 bases lay outside the gene matches. CDR3 length equals 15 residues. Germline V gene data show CDR1 as ENHRY and CDR2 as SYGVKD. The CDR3 is CAMSPGTGVIGELFF. The CDR3 DNA is TGTGCCATGAGCCCCGGGACAGGGGTGATCGGGGAGCTGTTTTTT.

The rearrangement joins TRBV28 to TRBJ2-1, with 8 bases matching TRBD2. Germline assignment: CDR1 MDHEN and CDR2 SYDVKM. This CDR3 spans 15 amino acids. V was clipped by 6 bases and J by 2 bases; unmatched bases: 6. The DNA for the CDR3 is TGTGCCAGCAGACTAGCGGAGGGGACCTACAATGAGCAGTTCTTC. Residues: CASRLAEGTYNEQFF. The full variable domain, its missing parts supplied by reference TRBV28 and TRBJ2-1, is DVKVTQSSRYLVKRTGEKVFLECVQDMDHENMFWYRQDPGLGLRLIYFSYDVKMKEKGDIPEGYSVSREKKERFSLILESASTNQTSMYLCASRLAEGTYNEQFFGPGTRLTVL.

V usage is TRBV2 and J usage is TRBJ2-2; D is possibly TRBD1 (6 bases). Trimming took 8 bases from V and 6 from J, leaving 13 bases between them. The CDR3 runs to 13 residues. The germline gives CDR1 SNHLY, CDR2 FYNNEI. The CDR3, as DNA: TGTGCCAGCCTCCGGGACATAGCCGGGGAGCTGTTTTTT. This codes for CASLRDIAGELFF.

V usage is TRBV6-5 and J usage is TRBJ1-5; D unresolved. V was pared by 5 bases and J by 4 bases, with 9 bases between. This CDR3 has 13 residues. CDR1 and CDR2 from the germline V gene are MNHEY and SVGAGI. CDR3 DNA: TGTGCCAGCAGTGAAAATACAAATCAGCCCCAGCATTTT. It is translated as CASSENTNQPQHF.

The chain uses TRBV27 and TRBJ2-7, with D possibly matching TRBD2 (5 bases). CDR3 size: 16 residues. V lost 1 base and J 5 bases, leaving 18 bases between the germline ends. Germline V gene sequence: CDR1 MNHEY, CDR2 SMNVEV (reference sequence). CDR3 DNA: TGTGCCAGCAGTTTATATAACATCGGGGTAGTAGACGAGCAGTACTTC. It specifies CASSLYNIGVVDEQYF.

This clone has just a few counts. The rearrangement uses TRBV9 and TRBJ1-1, with TRBD1 as a possible D gene (6 bases). The CDR3 consists of 15 residues. V lost 2 bases and J 3 bases, leaving 14 bases between the germline ends. CDR1 and CDR2 (germline): SGDLS, YYNGEE. CDR3 sequence: CASSVGGGTDTEAFF. The CDR3 DNA sequence: TGTGCCAGCAGCGTGGGGGGGGGCACGGACACTGAAGCTTTCTTT.

V gene TRBV19 combines with J gene TRBJ1-1; possibly TRBD1 for D (5 bases). Germline V CDR1 and CDR2: LNHDA, SQIVND (reference sequence). Trimming pared 4 bases from V and 2 bases from J, leaving 14 bases between. The CDR3 sequence is 15 residues long. CDR3 loop: CASSRLDTPNTEAFF. The CDR3 DNA sequence: TGTGCCAGTAGTAGGTTGGACACACCAAACACTGAAGCTTTCTTT.

The J gene is TRBJ1-3, the V gene TRBV6-5; D unresolved. V was cut by 6 bases and J by 4 bases, with 10 bases left in between. CDR3 length: 13 amino acids. Per germline, CDR1 MNHEY and CDR2 SVGAGI. CDR3 DNA: TGTGCCAGCAGAGGTAGAATGGGAAACACCATATATTTT. This sequence encodes CASRGRMGNTIYF.

The rearrangement links TRBV27 to TRBJ2-7; TRBD1 might be the D (6 bases). Between the trimmed V and J ends, which lost 2 bases and 0 bases, there was a span of 8 bases. The CDR3 is 14 amino acids. Germline CDR1 is MNHEY and CDR2 is SMNVEV (reference sequence). The CDR3 protein is CASSLDRSSYEQYF. The CDR3 bases are TGTGCCAGCAGTTTAGACAGGAGCTCCTACGAGCAGTACTTC.

V is TRBV2 and J is TRBJ1-4, with D uncertain. Trimming left V 6 bases short and J 8 bases short, with 13 bases between. Germline CDR1 reads SNHLY; CDR2 reads FYNNEI. This CDR3 spans 13 amino acids. This chain's CDR3 is CASRGGPGEKLFF. The DNA for the CDR3 is TGTGCCAGCAGGGGAGGGCCCGGGGAAAAACTGTTTTTT.

V usage is TRBV11-2 and J usage is TRBJ1-2; D unresolved. Germline V lookup: CDR1 SGHAT, CDR2 FQNNGV. The length of the CDR3 is 14 residues. V lost 1 base, J lost 2 bases, and 8 bases lay in between. The chain's CDR3 is CASSLVGDNYGYTF. The CDR3 region has the DNA TGTGCCAGCAGCTTAGTAGGAGACAACTATGGCTACACCTTC.